What follows describes a single TCR beta chain. TCRdb's copy holds only in-frame clones and misses some; the assay was immunoSEQ multiplex PCR. The sample carries 300,000 to 450,000 clones, over 75% recorded once. This sample is part of a study of blood T cell repertoires in COVID-19. CDR1 is SGHRS, CDR2 YFSETQ, per germline. CDR3 length: 12 amino acids. Deletions cut 4 bases from V and 4 bases from J, with 7 bases between. The clonotype was recovered from a woman in her 30s who had recovered from COVID-19. The material sequenced was PBMCs or T cells enriched from blood (not recorded which). The chain couples TRBV5-1 to TRBJ2-3, with D possibly being TRBD2 (5 bases). In DNA, the CDR3 is TGCGCCAGCAGCCGAGGGTCAGATACGCAGTATTTT. This encodes CASSRGSDTQYF. Combining the CDR3 with reference TRBV5-1 and TRBJ2-3 gives the whole variable domain KAGVTQTPRYLIKTRGQQVTLSCSPISGHRSVSWYQQTPGQGLQFLFEYFSETQRNKGNFPGRFSGRQFSNSRSEMNVSTLELGDSALYLCASSRGSDTQYFGPGTRLTVL.